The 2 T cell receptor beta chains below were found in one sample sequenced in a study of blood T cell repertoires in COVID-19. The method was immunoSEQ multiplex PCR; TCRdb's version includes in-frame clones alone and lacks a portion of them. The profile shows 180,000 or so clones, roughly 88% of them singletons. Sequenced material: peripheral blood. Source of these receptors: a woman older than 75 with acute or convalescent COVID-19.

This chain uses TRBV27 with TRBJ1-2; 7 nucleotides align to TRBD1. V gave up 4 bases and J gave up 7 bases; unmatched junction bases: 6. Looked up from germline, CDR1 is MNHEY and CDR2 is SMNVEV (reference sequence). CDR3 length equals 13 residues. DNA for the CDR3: TGTGCCAGCAGTTCAGACAGGGTAGGTGGCTACACCTTC. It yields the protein CASSSDRVGGYTF.

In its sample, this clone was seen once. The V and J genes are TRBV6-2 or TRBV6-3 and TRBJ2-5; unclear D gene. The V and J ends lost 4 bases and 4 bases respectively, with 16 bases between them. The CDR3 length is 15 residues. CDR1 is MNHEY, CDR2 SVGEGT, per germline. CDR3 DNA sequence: TGTGCCAGCAGTTCCGAGATCCAAGCGAGAGAGACCCAGTACTTC. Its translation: CASSSEIQARETQYF.